A selection of T cell receptor beta chains follows, all from one sample in a study of blood T cells in healthy people across ages. Using its own MiXCR run on the 5' RACE reads, TCRdb lists one record per CDR3 protein. Of 1.8 million or so distinct CDR3 sequences in the sample, around 42% are singletons; the top ten hold under 30%. Sequencing was done on a sample of blood. The receptor set was obtained from a human donor in good health. Each CDR3 is given without its conserved first and last residue.

TRBV28	ASSFWTGGDEKLF
TRBV5-1	ASSAQRSAQGAHYGYT
TRBV25-1	ASSSGITDTGELF
TRBV6-5	ASSRTGANQPQH
TRBV2	ASQRGATNEKLF
TRBV7-2	ASSTRPGGGTEAF
TRBV5-1	ASSLWRGETTDTQY
TRBV7-3	ASSLFSRGRGANVLT
TRBV5-6	ASRPRDNLAGEQF
TRBV18	ASSPQGGTNTGELF
TRBV7-2	ASSSRTSGLADTQY
TRBV2	ASSEALGAGGHQETQY
TRBV29-1	SVENRGPLTDTQY
TRBV7-2	ASSLGFGKGSRVRTDTQY
TRBV20-1	SARGVGKSAEAF
TRBV20-1	SASPRYEQY
TRBV5-5	ASSWTDVDPYGYT
TRBV7-9	ASTNSNQPQH
TRBV4-1	ASSQVYTGSNYGYT
TRBV5-1	ASSRDRAPGANVLT
TRBV7-8	ASSGRQGQGDEQF
TRBV6-5	ASSYRDRGISGANVLT
TRBV20-1	SASRGGVTGTDTQY
TRBV6-2/TRBV6-3	ASSPGYDSYEQY
TRBV7-9	ASSRRRFNTRGLNTEAF
TRBV5-1	ASSLSNRGEQY
TRBV7-9	ASSLNRDRGLYEQY
TRBV5-1	ASSFGDAVETQY
TRBV6-2/TRBV6-3	ASSYRRTGNTGELF
TRBV7-2	ASSFLGGIEDEQY
TRBV12-3/TRBV12-4	ASRWTVTYTGTQY
TRBV23-1	ASNFTSQKAF
TRBV4-1	ASSQETALPYEQY